This T cell receptor (beta chain) was recorded in a study of CD8+CD57+ T cells in acquired aplastic anemia. General study findings and limits: Between the patient and control groups, CD8+ Simpson's diversity did not differ significantly.

Genomic DNA acted as the template from which TCR beta VDJ combination and CDR3 sequence profiling were carried out. TCRdb recomputed calls from the reads with MiXCR, one row per CDR3 protein. The data show more than 150,000 distinct CDR3 sequences, around 50% seen once. V was pared by 2 bases and J by 4 bases, with 7 bases of the junction left unmatched. Germline CDR1 MNHEY, CDR2 SVGAGI. CDR3 length: 15 residues. Before being chosen for sequencing, patients had shown CD8+CD57+ cell expansion by flow cytometry. The cohort consisted entirely of patients having severe acquired aplastic anemia. In regard to this clonotype: Its matching antigen is unknown.

V and J are TRBV6-5 and TRBJ1-2; 7 bases are shared with TRBD1. Sequencing used sorted CD4+, CD8+, or CD8+CD57+ T cells (not recorded which) from PBMCs. The receptor was isolated from a human donor with aplastic anemia. Here the CDR3 DNA reads TGTGCCAGCAGTTACGAGGCGCCAGGGGGCTATGGCTACACCTTC. Its translation: CASSYEAPGGYGYTF.